A single T cell receptor (beta chain) is shown here with its context. The table lists this clonotype with many counts. The antigen this receptor binds is unknown. Qualities for individual bases were not recorded, and no much larger clone is one base off. The CDR3 contains 14 residues, cysteine and phenylalanine counted. Kept here is only the CDR3 DNA, which spans 42 bases and is read in frame from base 1. CDR1 and CDR2 are drawn from the germline V gene (reference sequence): SEHNR, FQNEAQ. At the junction V is shortened by 5 bases and J by 1 base, with 11 bases in between. For sequencing, an Illumina HiSeq 2500 was employed. Quantitative 5'-RACE with molecular barcodes was the method used to prepare the TCR beta libraries. In the source study's methods: A new computational method, built on a probabilistic model of VDJ rearrangement, was used to identify disease-linked TCR variants. Starting from the raw public reads, TCRdb applied fastp trimming at Q25, assembled clones with MiXCR and retained in-frame beta chains. Merged by CDR3 protein, the rows form single entries marked with the most common genes and DNA. These V and J calls derive from TCRdb rather than the authors' analysis. The sample records around 490,000 distinct CDR3 sequences, about 5.7% of which are singletons. Clones ranked in the top ten supply under 4.5% of the sample.

This sample was included in a study of CD8 T cells in ankylosing spondylitis (dated by TCRdb to about 2017). About the full investigation: To find TCR variants linked to disease, the study profiled T cell receptor beta repertoires in ankylosing spondylitis patients and healthy donors. The whole study cohort included over 85 healthy donors and 25 ankylosing spondylitis patients. Peripheral blood samples were taken, and synovial fluid was additionally collected from ankylosing spondylitis patients.

The research as a whole found: Blood from ankylosing spondylitis patients appeared to be characterized by a TCR beta motif made up of seven or eight highly homologous amino acid variants. Some motif variants were previously reported in synovial fluid and blood of reactive arthritis patients, suggesting common disease-initiation mechanisms. According to the report, matched synovial fluid samples from ankylosing spondylitis patients were significantly enriched for the disease-linked clones. In peripheral blood, the disease-linked clones were found at relatively low frequencies and had a CD8+ phenotype.

In this chain, TRBV7-9 is recombined with TRBJ1-1; tentative D gene TRBD1, with 5 bases matching. This TCR was sampled from a male donor with ankylosing spondylitis. The sequenced material came from blood, either unsorted or a sorted T cell fraction (not recorded which). The nucleotide sequence is given as TGTGCCAGCAGCCGCCCGACAGAGAACACTGAAGCTTTCTTT. This encodes CASSRPTENTEAFF.